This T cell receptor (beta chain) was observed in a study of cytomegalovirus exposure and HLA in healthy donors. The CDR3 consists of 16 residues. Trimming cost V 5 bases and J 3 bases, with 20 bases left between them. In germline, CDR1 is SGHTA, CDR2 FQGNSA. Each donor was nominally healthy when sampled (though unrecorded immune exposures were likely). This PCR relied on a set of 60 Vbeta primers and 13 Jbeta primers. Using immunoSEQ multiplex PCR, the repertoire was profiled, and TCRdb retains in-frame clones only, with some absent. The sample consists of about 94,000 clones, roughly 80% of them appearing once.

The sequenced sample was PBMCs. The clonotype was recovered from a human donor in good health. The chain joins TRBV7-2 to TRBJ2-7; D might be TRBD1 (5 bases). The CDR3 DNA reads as TGTGCCAGCAGCCTCCAACGGCAGGGCCGAGACTACGAGCAGTACTTC. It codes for CASSLQRQGRDYEQYF.